This TCR beta chain stems from a study of blood T cell repertoires in COVID-19. In germline, CDR1 is LNHDA, CDR2 SQIVND (reference sequence). This CDR3 comprises 12 residues. Trimming shortened V by 0 bases and J by 5 bases, and 3 bases separated the two germline ends. In the source study's methods: Reference gene primer amplification in the assay estimated nucleated cell counts. TCRdb's copy holds only in-frame clones and misses some; the assay was immunoSEQ multiplex PCR. V and J calls and clone size follow that table, whereas D and trimming were derived from the DNA. The table includes around 340,000 clones, 75% to 90% detected once.

This rearrangement joins TRBV19 to TRBJ2-3; D uncertain. The sample comprised peripheral blood. The TCR comes from a woman between 55 and 75 years old with COVID-19, enrolled during active disease. CDR3 in amino acids: CASSIDIDTQYF. In DNA, the CDR3 is TGTGCCAGTAGTATAGATATAGATACGCAGTATTTT. Complete variable domain (other parts from reference TRBV19 and TRBJ2-3): DGGITQSPKYLFRKEGQNVTLSCEQNLNHDAMYWYRQDPGQGLRLIYYSQIVNDFQKGDIAEGYSVSREKKESFPLTVTSAQKNPTAFYLCASSIDIDTQYFGPGTRLTVL.